The rows below give T cell receptor beta chains drawn from one sample of a study of Ad26.COV2.S vaccination and SARS-CoV-2 variants. Data came from immunoSEQ multiplex PCR; TCRdb stores just in-frame clones and leaves some out. The repertoire includes 410,000 or so clones, over 75% of them detected once, and 9.5% to 15% sits in the top ten. The sample consisted of peripheral blood, taken in a trial of Ad26.COV2.S vaccine versus placebo. All receptors derive from a person aged 18-60 years who received the Ad26.COV2.S COVID-19 vaccine or a placebo. CDR3s include the opening cysteine and the closing phenylalanine or tryptophan. The order of the fields is D gene, J gene, V gene, clone size, CDR3 protein, CDR3 DNA. The D gene is left open where the match is weak. The size entry is marked missing in some rows and otherwise reads once, few, many or a size class.

. TRBJ2-6 TRBV11-2 . CASSFRAQGANVLTF TGTGCCAGCAGCTTCAGGGCACAAGGGGCCAACGTCCTGACTTTC
. TRBJ1-1 TRBV11-2 . CASSPSTGNTEAFF TGTGCCAGCAGCCCGTCGACTGGGAACACTGAAGCTTTCTTT
. TRBJ2-1 TRBV3-1/TRBV3-2 . CASSQGGVAYNEQFF TGTGCCAGCAGCCAAGGCGGGGTCGCCTACAATGAGCAGTTCTTC
. TRBJ2-1 TRBV18 . CASSPEGSGEQFF TGTGCCAGCTCACCGGAGGGGTCCGGTGAGCAGTTCTTC
. TRBJ2-3 TRBV29-1 . CSVEDERGPDTQYF TGCAGCGTTGAAGATGAGAGAGGCCCAGATACGCAGTATTTT
TRBD2 TRBJ2-7 TRBV27 . CASRTAGLAAYEQYF TGTGCCAGCAGGACGGCTGGACTAGCGGCCTACGAGCAGTACTTC
. TRBJ2-7 TRBV30 . CAWSQQGYEQYF TGTGCCTGGAGTCAACAGGGATACGAGCAGTACTTC
TRBD1 TRBJ2-7 TRBV29-1 . CSVEASLGTGGPYEQYF TGCAGCGTTGAAGCCTCCCTAGGGACAGGGGGGCCCTACGAGCAGTACTTC
. TRBJ2-1 TRBV6-6 . CASSRDGSGQFF TGTGCCAGCAGTAGGGACGGTTCTGGGCAGTTCTTC
. TRBJ2-1 TRBV6-4 . CASSDSDKGNEQFF TGTGCCAGCAGTGACTCAGATAAGGGGAATGAGCAGTTCTTC
. TRBJ1-2 TRBV6-5 . CASSPQGIKGYGYTF TGTGCCAGCAGCCCACAGGGAATTAAAGGCTATGGCTACACCTTC
. TRBJ2-2 TRBV7-2 . CASTPRGYTGELFF TGTGCCAGCACCCCTCGCGGTTACACCGGGGAGCTGTTTTTT
TRBD2 TRBJ2-1 TRBV24-1 . CATSDLEIAGRNEQFF TGTGCCACCAGTGATTTGGAAATAGCGGGACGCAATGAGCAGTTCTTC
. TRBJ1-5 TRBV23-1 many CASSQSGEGPAYSNQPQHF TGCGCCAGCAGTCAATCAGGCGAGGGCCCCGCCTATAGCAATCAGCCCCAGCATTTT
TRBD2 TRBJ2-1 TRBV27 . CASSSRLAGGAEQFF TGTGCCAGCAGTTCCCGACTAGCGGGAGGGGCTGAGCAGTTCTTC
TRBD2 TRBJ2-5 TRBV18 . CASSPGGAGDPDTQYF TGTGCCAGCTCACCCGGTGGAGCGGGAGACCCAGATACCCAGTACTTC
. TRBJ2-7 TRBV30 . CAWKGYYEQYF TGTGCCTGGAAGGGGTACTACGAGCAGTACTTC
TRBD2 TRBJ2-1 TRBV10-3 . CAISRLASDNEQFF TGTGCCATCAGTCGACTAGCGAGTGACAATGAGCAGTTCTTC
. TRBJ2-1 TRBV30 . CAWSQPYNEQFF TGTGCCTGGAGCCAACCCTACAATGAGCAGTTCTTC
TRBD2 TRBJ2-5 TRBV9 . CASSVGTSGQETQYF TGTGCCAGCAGCGTAGGAACTAGCGGACAAGAGACCCAGTACTTC
. TRBJ1-2 TRBV29-1 . CSVGLAGDYGYTF TGCAGCGTTGGACTAGCGGGAGACTATGGCTACACCTTC
. TRBJ2-5 TRBV7-2 . CASSYNLIQETQYF TGTGCCAGCAGCTACAACCTAATCCAAGAGACCCAGTACTTC
. TRBJ2-5 TRBV25-1 . CASTTVETQYF TGTGCCAGCACGACCGTCGAGACCCAGTACTTC
TRBD1 TRBJ2-2 TRBV7-2 . CASTLRWDRVFTGELFF TGTGCCAGCACCCTTAGATGGGACAGGGTTTTCACCGGGGAGCTGTTTTTT
TRBD2 TRBJ2-3 TRBV3-1/TRBV3-2 . CASSGREGPTDTQYF TGTGCCAGCAGCGGAAGGGAGGGCCCCACAGATACGCAGTATTTT
TRBD1 TRBJ1-6 TRBV19 once CASSIGQDPGSPLHF TGTGCCAGTAGTATCGGACAGGACCCCGGTTCACCCCTCCACTTT
. TRBJ1-2 TRBV19 . CASSRALRDTESYGYTF TGTGCCAGTAGTCGCGCACTCCGGGACACAGAATCCTATGGCTACACCTTC
TRBD2 TRBJ2-7 TRBV19 . CASSTGLAGFYEQYF TGTGCCAGTAGTACAGGACTAGCGGGATTCTACGAGCAGTACTTC
. TRBJ2-2 TRBV9 once CASSVTTSGELFF TGTGCCAGCAGCGTAACAACAAGCGGGGAGCTGTTTTTT
. TRBJ1-1 TRBV5-4 . CASSLAGGAITEAFF TGTGCCAGCAGCTTGGCCGGGGGGGCGATCACTGAAGCTTTCTTT
. TRBJ2-2 TRBV12-1 . CASSPTGQGGTGELFF TGTGCCAGCAGCCCAACGGGGCAGGGTGGGACCGGGGAGCTGTTTTTT
. TRBJ2-3 TRBV4-3 . CASSQDTTWTQYF TGCGCCAGCAGCCAAGATACCACGTGGACGCAGTATTTT
. TRBJ1-3 TRBV12-3/TRBV12-4 . CASSREGNTIYF TGTGCCAGCAGCCGCGAAGGAAACACCATATATTTT
. TRBJ1-4 TRBV7-9 . CASSFTDNEKLFF TGTGCCAGCAGCTTCACAGATAATGAAAAACTGTTTTTT
. TRBJ2-7 TRBV7-9 . CASSYSTPYEQYF TGTGCCAGCAGCTACAGCACTCCCTACGAGCAGTACTTC
. TRBJ1-4 TRBV2 . CASSDDLGYEKLFF TGTGCCAGCAGTGACGACCTGGGGTACGAAAAACTGTTTTTT
TRBD1 TRBJ1-1 TRBV5-4 once CASSLSQGAGRAFF TGTGCCAGCAGCTTGTCGCAGGGGGCTGGCCGAGCTTTCTTT
TRBD2 TRBJ2-3 TRBV5-1 once CASSLGLAGVPDTQYF TGCGCCAGCAGCTTGGGACTAGCGGGAGTTCCTGATACGCAGTATTTT
. TRBJ2-7 TRBV28 . CASSPNTGTPYEQYF TGTGCCAGCAGCCCAAATACAGGGACCCCCTACGAGCAGTACTTC
TRBD2 TRBJ2-1 TRBV11-2 . CASSLASGTWSYNEQFF TGTGCCAGCAGCTTGGCCAGCGGGACTTGGTCCTACAATGAGCAGTTCTTC
TRBD2 TRBJ2-1 TRBV5-6 . CASSLQLAGVYNEQFF TGTGCCAGCAGCTTGCAGCTAGCGGGAGTCTACAATGAGCAGTTCTTC
. TRBJ2-2 TRBV24-1 . CATSDLGPENTGELFF TGTGCCACCAGTGATTTGGGGCCAGAAAACACCGGGGAGCTGTTTTTT
. TRBJ2-6 TRBV7-9 . CASSSGRMSSGANVLTF TGTGCCAGCAGCTCGGGACGGATGAGCTCTGGGGCCAACGTCCTGACTTTC
TRBD1 TRBJ2-7 TRBV6-1 . CASSEQGQGRYEQYF TGTGCCAGCAGTGAGCAGGGACAGGGGCGCTACGAGCAGTACTTC
TRBD1 TRBJ2-5 TRBV7-2 . CASSLTGGETQYF TGTGCCAGCAGCCTAACAGGGGGGGAGACCCAGTACTTC